This T cell receptor beta chain was recovered during a study of T cells in Graves' hyperthyroidism and ophthalmopathy (dated by TCRdb to about 2019). A note on the overall study: Peripheral blood was sampled at the time of initial diagnosis, prior to any treatment. To identify TCR V-J signatures that set the groups apart, the researchers used a discovery cohort of more than 95 patients, made up of under 50 with Graves' ophthalmopathy and 57 with stable Graves' hyperthyroidism. Prospective prediction of ophthalmopathy was tested in an independent validation cohort of fewer than 20 hyperthyroidism patients and some 17 patients who later progressed to ophthalmopathy. For training and testing, the 100 or so patients in the discovery cohort were randomly divided in a 7:3 ratio. The study also compared thyroid tissue and blood T-cell repertoires from 6 or 7 Graves' hyperthyroidism patients. After blood sampling, hyperthyroidism patients were treated with methimazole at a starting dose of 30 mg daily, and ophthalmopathy patients were treated with high-dose intravenous methylprednisolone. The paper reports TCR Vbeta CDR3 sequencing of 140 or so peripheral blood samples: under 45 ophthalmopathy, under 80 hyperthyroidism and approximately 17 progressor patients. Study-wide findings and limitations: Sample size was not statistically predetermined, and investigators were not blinded to group allocation. Ophthalmopathy was separated from stable hyperthyroidism by a 13 V-J signature model, with 85% to 90% sensitivity and approximately 84% specificity obtained in cross-validation and 80%/75% obtained in testing. In validation, the model predicted progression to ophthalmopathy a median of approximately 6.6 months before onset, with approximately 70% sensitivity and 72.22% specificity. Most expanded thyroid clonotypes (frequency above 0.001) were also detected in blood, a finding suggesting that blood repertoires may reflect thyroid immune responses.

Amplification of TCR beta CDR3 regions was carried out from RNA transcripts. For the first round of RT-PCR on the TCR CDR3, the HTBI primer set was used together with the Qiagen OneStep RT-PCR kit. The libraries were constructed in a second round of multiplex PCR and then size-selected and purified. Sequencing of the libraries was done on an Illumina HiSeq2000 using paired-end 100 bp reads. As for how the authors treated the data: SOAPnuke was used to process the raw data, throwing out any read that contained adapters or uncalled bases, had a mean Phred below 15, or lacked an exact constant-primer or identifier match. High-quality paired reads were merged using COPE v1.2.5, and each unique nucleotide sequence was defined as a clonotype. MiTCR v1.1 was used to align the clonotypes against IMGT TRBV, TRBD and TRBJ reference segments. The analysis was restricted to V-J combinations with a frequency above 0.0001, which together covered 99% to 99.2% of the repertoires. A TCS score was defined as the ratio of F50 (clonal expansion) to E x V (chaos), with BLOSUM62-based TCRdist applied between CDR3 peptides within each V-J. Welch's t-statistics and random forest reduced several hundred V-J features to 10 to 15, which were used in a naive Bayes classifier (R e1071). TCRdb took the public reads, trimmed them with fastp at Q25, ran MiXCR for clone calling and kept in-frame beta chains. CDR3 protein sequences are deduplicated, and each keeps its most common genes and DNA. The V and J calls shown here were made by TCRdb, not taken from the authors' results. This sample lists approximately 520,000 distinct CDR3 sequences; approximately 25% were detected once. The top ten hold 11% of the sample.

From the germline V gene, CDR1 is SQVTM and CDR2 is ANQGSEA. The V end loses 5 bases and the J end loses 1 base, and a stretch of 11 bases separates them. From the cysteine up to the phenylalanine, the CDR3 has a length of 13 residues. The entry retains the CDR3 DNA only, 39 bases that are in frame from base 1. Many counts were recorded for this clonotype. What this receptor recognizes is not known. No qualities accompany the bases; no much larger clone lies one base away. Ophthalmopathy patients had moderately to severely active disease, Clinical Activity Score of at least 3, NOSPECS grade of at least 4, and duration under 3 months. The study excluded patients with uncontrolled infections, other autoimmune diseases, pregnancy or lactation. Diagnoses were established on the basis of clinical symptoms, serum thyroxine and TRAb, thyroid ultrasound, and orbital computed tomography. PBMCs were separated from approximately 9.9 ml of fresh peripheral blood using Ficoll-Paque density gradient centrifugation. Total RNA was extracted with Trizol reagent, and quality was checked on an Agilent 2100 Bioanalyzer.

Specimen: blood. This receptor was obtained from a woman aged 25-40 years with Graves' ophthalmopathy. Rearrangement joined TRBV29-1 to TRBJ1-1, with TRBD1 perhaps the D gene, on 6 matching bases. DNA sequence: TGCAGCGTTCCTATAGGGGGGAACACTGAAGCTTTCTTT. It codes for CSVPIGGNTEAFF.